The 26 T cell receptor beta chains in this list originate from one sample, sequenced in a study of blood T cell repertoires in COVID-19. Sequenced by immunoSEQ multiplex PCR; TCRdb stores in-frame clones only, minus some. The sample gives roughly 98,000 clones, 70% to 85% of which show up once; approximately 11% is in the top ten. Sequenced material: peripheral blood. These receptor sequences come from a man between 70 and 80 years old with active or convalescent COVID-19.

The rearrangement joins TRBV23-1 to TRBJ2-7; 8 bases are shared with TRBD1. TRBV23-1 is identified as an open reading frame with a role that is uncertain. The CDR3 sequence is 16 residues long. V shed 0 bases and J 4 bases; nucleotides not matched to a gene: 8. The CDR3 region is CASSQSAQGVGYEQYF. The DNA of the CDR3 is TGCGCCAGCAGTCAATCGGCACAGGGGGTAGGGTACGAGCAGTACTTC.

This clone was detected only a few times. An end of the junction differs from the germline gene, which may be a read error. This sequence joins TRBV5-4 and TRBJ1-2; D may be TRBD1 (6 bases). Per the germline V gene, CDR1 is SGHNT and CDR2 is YYREEE (reference sequence). This CDR3 is 11 amino acids long. The CDR3 DNA reads TGTGCCAGCAGCTTACAGGGCTCCTTTCATTTC. This gives the protein CASSLQGSFHF.

The chain carries TRBV7-8 and TRBJ1-6, with D uncertain. Germline V gives CDR1 SGHVS, CDR2 FQNEAQ. This CDR3 has 13 amino acids. Trimming pared 5 bases from V and 6 bases from J, leaving 8 bases between. The CDR3 sequence: CASSPRFNSPLHF. CDR3 DNA sequence: TGTGCCAGCAGCCCGCGATTTAATTCACCCCTCCACTTT.

This clone has just one count. The chain combines TRBV3-1 (or the pseudogene TRBV3-2) with TRBJ1-2, with 7 bases aligning to TRBD1. The V segment lost 2 bases and the J segment 4 bases; nucleotides outside the gene matches: 7. The CDR3 is made up of 15 amino acids. Germline V lookup: CDR1 LGHDT, CDR2 YNNKEL (reference sequence). The CDR3 DNA reads TGTGCCAGCAGCCAACCGGACAGGTCTCGCTATGGCTACACCTTC. Encoded protein: CASSQPDRSRYGYTF.

The table lists this clone with a count of one. CDR3 amino acids: CASSLDRVQFTDTQYF. Here the CDR3 DNA reads TGTGCCAGCAGCTTAGACAGGGTACAGTTCACAGATACGCAGTATTTT. V is TRBV11-2 and J is TRBJ2-3; D possibly corresponds to TRBD1 (5 bases). Germline CDR1 is SGHAT and CDR2 is FQNNGV. There are 16 residues in the CDR3. V shed 0 bases and J shed 2 bases, with 12 bases lying between them. Complete variable domain (other parts from reference TRBV11-2 and TRBJ2-3): EAGVAQSPRYKIIEKRQSVAFWCNPISGHATLYWYQQILGQGPKLLIQFQNNGVVDDSQLPKDRFSAERLKGVDSTLKIQPAKLEDSAVYLCASSLDRVQFTDTQYFGPGTRLTVL.

This chain uses TRBV29-1 with TRBJ2-7, with D maybe TRBD2 (6 bases). The CDR3 is made up of 12 amino acids. V was clipped by 6 bases and J by 1 base, with 10 bases between them. Germline V CDR1 and CDR2: SQVTM, ANQGSEA. CDR3 DNA sequence: TGCAGCGTAGTGGGACTGTCCTACGAGCAGTACTTC. Its translation: CSVVGLSYEQYF.

The J gene is TRBJ2-1, the V gene TRBV10-1; 7 bases agree with TRBD2. The germline V gene encodes CDR1 WNHNN and CDR2 SYGVQD (reference sequence). V shed 0 bases, J shed 9 bases, and the junction held 5 bases outside the gene matches. The CDR3 has 14 residues. The DNA of the CDR3 is TGCGCCAGCAGTGAGTCGAGGACTAGTGGTGAGCAGTTCTTC. This encodes CASSESRTSGEQFF.

This clone was seen a few times. V gene TRBV12-3 or TRBV12-4 combines with J gene TRBJ2-4, with D possibly matching TRBD1 (6 bases). Between the trimmed V and J ends, which lost 5 bases and 5 bases, there was a span of 10 bases. The CDR3 contains 13 residues. CDR3 in DNA: TGTGCCAGCAGTCCGGACAGTCAAAACATTCAGTACTTC. Translating it yields CASSPDSQNIQYF.

The chain couples TRBV18 to TRBJ2-2; D not certain. V was cut by 6 bases and J by 1 base, with 12 bases left in between. The CDR3 spans 15 residues. Germline CDR1 is KGHSH and CDR2 is LQKENI. The CDR3 coding sequence is TGTGCCAGCTCCCCTGCCCCGGGGAACACCGGGGAGCTGTTTTTT. Amino acid sequence: CASSPAPGNTGELFF.

The chain combines TRBV12-3 or TRBV12-4 with TRBJ2-2; weak D call: TRBD2 (6 bases). The CDR3 is made up of 12 amino acids. V shed 6 bases and J shed 5 bases, with 7 bases lying between them. The CDR3 is CASREGTGELFF. The CDR3, as DNA: TGTGCCAGCAGGGAGGGAACCGGGGAGCTGTTTTTT.

The chain joins TRBV10-2 to TRBJ2-1; 9 nucleotides match TRBD2. This CDR3 spans 16 amino acids. The germline gives CDR1 WSHSY, CDR2 SAAADI. Trimming cost V 1 base and J 3 bases; bases outside gene matches: 4. CDR3 loop: CASSEYLSGGYNEQFF. The CDR3 DNA follows: TGCGCCAGCAGTGAGTACCTTAGCGGGGGCTACAATGAGCAGTTCTTC.

This CDR3 is CASSSVPDRSYEQYF. The CDR3, as DNA: TGTGCCAGCAGTTCCGTTCCGGACAGGTCCTACGAGCAGTACTTC. V gene TRBV6-2 or TRBV6-3 combines with J gene TRBJ2-7, with TRBD1 matching over 7 bases. The CDR3 totals 15 residues. Germline CDR1 and CDR2: MNHEY and SVGEGT. The junction had 7 bases not matched to a gene; V was cut back by 4 bases and J by 1 base.

For the CDR3, the DNA is TGCGCCAGCAGCTTGGATACAACAGGGACGGGAGGCTACACCTTC. Translation: CASSLDTTGTGGYTF. The chain combines TRBV5-1 with TRBJ1-2; tentative D call: TRBD1 (6 bases). Germline V gene lookup returns CDR1 SGHRS and CDR2 YFSETQ. Trimming took 0 bases from V and 8 from J, leaving 17 bases between them. The CDR3 contains 15 residues.

This clone counts as medium-sized. This chain links TRBV6-2 or TRBV6-3 with TRBJ1-5; D is uncertain. Germline V gene lookup returns CDR1 MNHEY and CDR2 SVGEGT. Trimming removed 2 bases at V and 4 bases at J, with 15 bases between. The CDR3 covers 16 residues. The CDR3, as DNA: TGTGCCAGCAGTTACGGGCAGCGGGCGGGGAATCAGCCCCAGCATTTT. This codes for CASSYGQRAGNQPQHF.

V usage is TRBV9 and J usage is TRBJ2-5; tentatively, D is TRBD1 (6 bases). V was clipped by 0 bases and J by 5 bases, with 14 bases between them. The germline V gene has CDR1 SGDLS and CDR2 YYNGEE. CDR3 length: 15 residues. As DNA, the CDR3 is TGTGCCAGCAGCGTAGCTGAGGTGGGGGCGGAGACCCAGTACTTC. This translates into CASSVAEVGAETQYF. The full variable domain, rest sourced from reference TRBV9 and TRBJ2-5, is DSGVTQTPKHLITATGQRVTLRCSPRSGDLSVYWYQQSLDQGLQFLIQYYNGEERAKGNILERFSAQQFPDLHSELNLSSLELGDSALYFCASSVAEVGAETQYFGPGTRLLVL.

CDR3 sequence reads: CATGEAGHEQYF. The DNA of the CDR3 is TGTGCCACGGGAGAGGCTGGACACGAGCAGTACTTC. The chain couples TRBV15 to TRBJ2-7, with D perhaps matching TRBD2 (5 bases). V gave up 9 bases and J gave up 5 bases, with 14 bases separating them. This CDR3 has 12 amino acids. Per germline, CDR1 LNHNV and CDR2 YYDKDF (reference sequence).

This clone has only a few counts. The V and J genes are TRBV6-5 and TRBJ1-6; TRBD1 matches 7 bases. Germline trimming cut 6 bases from V and 0 bases from J; bases unmatched to any gene: 2. Germline V lookup: CDR1 MNHEY, CDR2 SVGAGI. The CDR3 sequence is 15 residues long. DNA for the CDR3: TGTGCCAGCAGAAGGGACAGCTCCTATAATTCACCCCTCCACTTT. Protein sequence: CASRRDSSYNSPLHF.

This clone has more than one count but fewer than ten. The V and J genes are TRBV7-9 and TRBJ2-7; TRBD2 matches 8 bases. V gave up 3 bases and J gave up 3 bases; unmatched junction bases: 7. The CDR3 totals 15 residues. Germline V CDR1 and CDR2: SEHNR, FQNEAQ (reference sequence). CDR3 protein: CASSLAGTRDYEQYF. The DNA for the CDR3 is TGTGCCAGCAGCTTGGCCGGGACTAGGGACTACGAGCAGTACTTC. Together with reference TRBV7-9 and TRBJ2-7, the CDR3 gives the full variable domain: DTGVSQNPRHKITKRGQNVTFRCDPISEHNRLYWYRQTLGQGPEFLTYFQNEAQLEKSRLLSDRFSAERPKGSFSTLEIQRTEQGDSAMYLCASSLAGTRDYEQYFGPGTRLTVT.

A few counts support this clone. The gene calls are TRBV19 and TRBJ1-5; TRBD1 aligns across 7 bases. CDR1 and CDR2 from the germline V gene are LNHDA and SQIVND (reference sequence). J lost 5 bases, V lost 5 bases, and 6 bases had no gene match. The CDR3 extends over 14 amino acids. The CDR3 is CASSYDREYQPQHF. In nucleotides, the CDR3 is TGTGCCAGTAGTTACGACAGGGAATATCAGCCCCAGCATTTT.

The chain joins TRBV6-5 to TRBJ1-1, with D uncertain. The V end was cut by 2 bases, the J end by 1 base, with 5 bases between. The CDR3 is 13 amino acids. Per the germline V gene, CDR1 is MNHEY and CDR2 is SVGAGI. CDR3 in amino acids: CASSYGTNTEAFF. The CDR3 DNA is TGTGCCAGCAGTTACGGCACGAACACTGAAGCTTTCTTT.

This chain links TRBV19 with TRBJ1-1; D is possibly TRBD1 (5 bases). The V end lost 7 bases, the J end lost 5 bases, and 20 bases lay between the germline ends. Germline CDR1 reads LNHDA; CDR2 reads SQIVND (reference sequence). The CDR3 runs 15 residues. The CDR3 nucleotides are TGTGCCAGTATAAAAACAGGAACTACTTTGACTGAAGCTTTCTTT. Translating it yields CASIKTGTTLTEAFF.

The chain combines TRBV7-9 with TRBJ1-5, with TRBD1 identical over 8 bases. The CDR3 is 15 amino acids. Germline V lookup: CDR1 SEHNR, CDR2 FQNEAQ (reference sequence). The V gene end was trimmed by 1 base and the J gene end by 7 bases; junction bases not matched to a gene: 6. The CDR3 loop is CASSLGQGMSQPQHF. The CDR3 DNA is TGTGCCAGCAGCTTAGGACAGGGGATGTCACAGCCCCAGCATTTT.

This chain joins TRBV5-1 and TRBJ2-7, with 8 bases that match TRBD2. The CDR3 runs 14 residues. J lost 3 bases, V lost 4 bases, and 6 bases had no gene match. Germline-derived CDR1 and CDR2 are SGHRS and YFSETQ. CDR3 amino acids: CASSPGTSRYEQYF. The CDR3 DNA reads as TGCGCCAGCAGCCCCGGGACTAGTCGCTACGAGCAGTACTTC.

This rearrangement joins TRBV7-8 to TRBJ2-1, with TRBD2 as a possible D gene (5 bases). The V gene's germline CDR1 is SGHVS and CDR2 FQNEAQ. The V and J ends lost 4 bases and 9 bases respectively, with 10 bases between them. The CDR3 is 12 amino acids. Here the CDR3 reads CASSSNGGEQFF. The CDR3 DNA follows: TGTGCCAGCAGCTCGAACGGAGGTGAGCAGTTCTTC.

This sequence joins TRBV4-1 and TRBJ1-3; the D is unclear. Trimming cost V 0 bases and J 4 bases, with 10 bases left between them. Germline V gives CDR1 MGHRA, CDR2 YSYEKL. The CDR3 sequence is 15 residues long. CDR3 DNA: TGCGCCAGCAGCCAAGATGGGAGGCTCGGAAACACCATATATTTT. Translating it yields CASSQDGRLGNTIYF.

CDR3 DNA sequence: TGTGCCATCAGTGAGTCGACAGCTCCGTATTCACCCCTCCACTTT. As protein: CAISESTAPYSPLHF. The rearrangement joins TRBV10-3 to TRBJ1-6; tentative D call: TRBD1 (5 bases). Trimming left V 0 bases short and J 8 bases short, with 11 bases between. This CDR3 spans 15 amino acids. Germline V CDR1 and CDR2: ENHRY, SYGVKD.